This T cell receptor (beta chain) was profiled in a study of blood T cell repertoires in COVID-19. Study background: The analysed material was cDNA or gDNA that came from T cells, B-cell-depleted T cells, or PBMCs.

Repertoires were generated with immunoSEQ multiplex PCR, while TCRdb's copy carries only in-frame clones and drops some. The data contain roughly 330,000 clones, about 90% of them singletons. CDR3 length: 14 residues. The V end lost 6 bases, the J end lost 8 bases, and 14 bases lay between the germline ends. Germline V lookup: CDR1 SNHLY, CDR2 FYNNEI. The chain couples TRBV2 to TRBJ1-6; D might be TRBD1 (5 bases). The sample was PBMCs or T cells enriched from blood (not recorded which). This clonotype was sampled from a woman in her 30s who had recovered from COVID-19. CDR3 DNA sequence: TGTGCCAGCAGCAGCGGGACTTCGGATTCACCCCTCCACTTT. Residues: CASSSGTSDSPLHF.